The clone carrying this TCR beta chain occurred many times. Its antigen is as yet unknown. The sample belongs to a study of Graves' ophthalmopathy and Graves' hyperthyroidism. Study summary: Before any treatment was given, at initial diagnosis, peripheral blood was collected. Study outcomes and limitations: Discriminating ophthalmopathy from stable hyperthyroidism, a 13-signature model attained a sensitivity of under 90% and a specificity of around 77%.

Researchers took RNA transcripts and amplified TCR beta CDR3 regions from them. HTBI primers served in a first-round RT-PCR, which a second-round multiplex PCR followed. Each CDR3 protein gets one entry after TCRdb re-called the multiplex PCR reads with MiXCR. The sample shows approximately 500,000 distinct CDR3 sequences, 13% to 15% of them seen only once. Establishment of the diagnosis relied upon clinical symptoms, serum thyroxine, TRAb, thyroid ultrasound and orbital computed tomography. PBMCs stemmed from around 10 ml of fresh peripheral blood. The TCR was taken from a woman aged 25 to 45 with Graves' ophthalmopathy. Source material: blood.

The CDR3, as DNA: TGTGCCAGCAGCTCCGGGACTAGCGGGAGGCCTATCCAAGAGACCCAGTACTTC. Protein: CASSSGTSGRPIQETQYF. The chain links TRBV12-3 or TRBV12-4 to TRBJ2-5; 15 bases align to TRBD2. With 6 bases clipped from V and 1 base from J, the junction kept 9 bases outside the gene matches. The CDR3 runs to 18 residues.